These 11 T cell receptor beta chains originate from one sample sequenced in a study of blood T cell repertoires in COVID-19. Generated by immunoSEQ multiplex PCR, the TCRdb table keeps only in-frame clones and is missing some. Among more than 400,000 clones listed, approximately 83% were seen once. The sequenced material came from peripheral blood. These receptors all stem from a human donor in a cohort sampled during active COVID-19.

The rearrangement joins TRBV27 to TRBJ1-1; TRBD1 agrees at 9 bases. V lost 6 bases and J lost 6; bases outside the gene matches: 17. Germline lookup yields CDR1 MNHEY and CDR2 SMNVEV (reference sequence). The length of the CDR3 is 17 residues. CDR3 nucleotides: TGTGCCAGCAGCTTACTTCCCGGGACAGGGTGGTCGGCTGAAGCTTTCTTT. Its translation is CASSLLPGTGWSAEAFF.

This clone turned up a few times. The J gene is TRBJ1-5, the V gene TRBV5-1; tentative D call: TRBD1 (6 bases). The CDR3 length is 14 residues. Trimming left V 9 bases short and J 6 bases short, with 19 bases between. Germline V gene lookup returns CDR1 SGHRS and CDR2 YFSETQ. CDR3 sequence (DNA): TGCGCCACTGGGGGCAGGCAAGATAGTCAGCCCCAGCATTTT. Its translation is CATGGRQDSQPQHF.

This clone was counted only a few times. The V and J genes are TRBV4-3 and TRBJ1-5; D call uncertain. Deletions cut 3 bases from V and 5 bases from J, with 11 bases between. The CDR3 is 14 amino acids. In germline, CDR1 is LGHNA, CDR2 YSLEER. CDR3 bases: TGCGCCAGCAGCCAGACATATCCTGATCAGCCCCAGCATTTT. Amino acid sequence: CASSQTYPDQPQHF.

This clone was counted a single time. The chain combines TRBV5-1 with TRBJ2-1; weak D call: TRBD2 (6 bases). Trimming took off 0 bases at V and 0 bases at J, with 10 bases between the two ends. Germline V gene sequence: CDR1 SGHRS, CDR2 YFSETQ. The CDR3 runs 16 residues. The CDR3 bases are TGCGCCAGCAGCTTGGTCCCCGGGAGCTCCTACAATGAGCAGTTCTTC. Residues: CASSLVPGSSYNEQFF.

This chain connects TRBV2 to TRBJ2-5; 7 nucleotides line up with TRBD2. The CDR3 totals 15 residues. V lost 1 base, J lost 4 bases, and 6 bases stayed unmatched. Germline lookup yields CDR1 SNHLY and CDR2 FYNNEI. CDR3 loop: CASSEERLAGETQYF. CDR3 sequence (DNA): TGTGCCAGCAGTGAAGAGAGGTTAGCGGGAGAGACCCAGTACTTC.

The J gene is TRBJ2-6, the V gene TRBV10-1, with D maybe TRBD1 (6 bases). Germline V lookup: CDR1 WNHNN, CDR2 SYGVQD (reference sequence). Trimming shortened V by 7 bases and J by 0 bases, and 19 bases separated the two germline ends. The CDR3 has 18 residues. The CDR3 DNA sequence: TGCGCCAGCATTGGTGGGACATTCTTTAGCTCTGGGGCCAACGTCCTGACTTTC. Protein: CASIGGTFFSSGANVLTF.

The chain links TRBV15 to TRBJ2-7; no clear D. Germline V lookup: CDR1 LNHNV, CDR2 YYDKDF (reference sequence). Deletions cut 5 bases from V and 4 bases from J, with 12 bases between. The length of the CDR3 is 13 residues. The CDR3 region has the DNA TGTGCCACCAGCGGGCAGAGATTTTACGAGCAGTACTTC. The encoded protein is CATSGQRFYEQYF.

The chain is built from TRBV5-6 and TRBJ1-1; 9 bases map to TRBD1. The ends lost 3 bases at V and 6 bases at J; junction bases unmatched: 12. In germline, CDR1 is SGHDT, CDR2 YYEEEE. The length of the CDR3 is 16 residues. CDR3 DNA: TGTGCCAGCAGCTCGACAGGGGGAAGGGTTGGCGCTGAAGCTTTCTTT. This sequence encodes CASSSTGGRVGAEAFF.

The chain carries TRBV21-1 and TRBJ2-7; TRBD2 is the table's D call and was not checked against the DNA. TRBV21-1 is designated a pseudogene. The CDR3 extends over 16 amino acids. The CDR3 region is CASSTSSTSGTPRGGF. For the CDR3, the DNA is TGTGCCAGCAGCACCTCCTCGACTAGCGGGACCCCACGTGGAGGCTTC.

The rearrangement joins TRBV19 to TRBJ1-5; unclear D gene. The V end was cut by 10 bases, the J end by 6 bases, with 19 bases between. The CDR3 contains 14 residues. Germline V CDR1 and CDR2: LNHDA, SQIVND (reference sequence). The chain's CDR3 is CATTPQLGGQPQHF. CDR3 sequence (DNA): TGTGCCACCACCCCTCAACTCGGAGGTCAGCCCCAGCATTTT.

This chain connects TRBV28 to TRBJ2-5, with 11 bases that match TRBD2. The J segment lost 9 bases and the V segment lost 6 bases, leaving 9 bases of the junction unmatched. From germline, CDR1 is MDHEN and CDR2 SYDVKM. The CDR3 covers 14 residues. The CDR3 DNA reads as TGTGCCAGCAGACTAGCGGGAGAATTGATGGCCCAGTACTTC. This sequence encodes CASRLAGELMAQYF.